One and the same sample provided the 10 T cell receptor beta chains below, sequenced in a study of blood T cell repertoires in COVID-19. Assay used: immunoSEQ multiplex PCR; TCRdb lists only in-frame clones, some missing. The sample records 90,000 to 100,000 clones, roughly 79% being singletons. Sequenced material: peripheral blood. These receptors originate from a man between 65 and 85 years old with acute or convalescent COVID-19.

The rearrangement uses TRBV7-3 and TRBJ2-1; D gene uncertain. The CDR3 spans 16 residues. CDR1 SGHTA and CDR2 FQGTGA come from the germline V gene. Trimming shortened V by 1 base and J by 0 bases, and 10 bases separated the two germline ends. The CDR3 DNA is TGTGCCAGCAGCTTAATAGGCGGTAGCTCCTACAATGAGCAGTTCTTC. This translates into CASSLIGGSSYNEQFF.

This chain uses TRBV6-6 with TRBJ1-4; no definite D call. Germline-derived CDR1 and CDR2 are MNHNY and SVGAGI (reference sequence). Trimming pared 8 bases from V and 0 bases from J, leaving 7 bases between. The CDR3 sequence is 13 residues long. The CDR3 region is CASVGATNEKLFF. The CDR3 nucleotides read TGTGCCAGCGTCGGAGCAACTAATGAAAAACTGTTTTTT.

The chain has TRBV7-8 and TRBJ2-7; D perhaps matches TRBD1 (5 bases). Germline V lookup: CDR1 SGHVS, CDR2 FQNEAQ. The CDR3 is 14 residues long. Trimming pared 4 bases from V and 2 bases from J, leaving 12 bases between. CDR3 nucleotide sequence: TGTGCCAGCAGCTCTGACAGATTAACCTACGAGCAGTACTTC. Its protein product is CASSSDRLTYEQYF.

The CDR3 is CASSSLAAGTDTQYF. The CDR3 region has the DNA TGTGCCAGCAGTTCACTAGCGGCGGGCACAGATACGCAGTATTTT. This chain connects TRBV6-2 or TRBV6-3 to TRBJ2-3; TRBD2 matches at 8 bases. Germline values: CDR1 MNHEY, CDR2 SVGEGT. J lost 1 base, V lost 4 bases, and 4 bases had no gene match. The CDR3 is 15 amino acids.

The V call is TRBV25-1, the J call TRBJ2-7; tentatively, D is TRBD2 (5 bases). CDR3 length equals 15 residues. Germline CDR1 is MGHDK and CDR2 is SYGVNS. V was pared by 2 bases and J by 1 base, with 12 bases between. As DNA, the CDR3 is TGTGCCAGCAGTGAAGTGGACGGGATTTCCTACGAGCAGTACTTC. It is translated as CASSEVDGISYEQYF.

The CDR3 coding sequence is TGTGCCAGCAGCCACAGTTGGCCGCAGGGAATCAATGAGCAGTTCTTC. It is translated as CASSHSWPQGINEQFF. This chain joins TRBV7-2 and TRBJ2-1; perhaps TRBD1 as D (5 bases). Germline CDR1 and CDR2: SGHTA and FQGNSA. V lost 5 bases to trimming and J lost 6 bases, with 20 bases between them. This CDR3 comprises 16 residues.

The J gene is TRBJ2-2, the V gene TRBV6-5, with 12 bases that match TRBD2. Looked up from germline, CDR1 is MNHEY and CDR2 is SVGAGI. The CDR3 has 15 residues. The trim removed 6 bases at V and 11 bases at J, leaving 10 bases unmatched. The CDR3 sequence: CASRHTSGRPRELFF. CDR3 bases: TGTGCCAGCAGGCACACTAGCGGGAGGCCCAGAGAGCTGTTTTTT.

The rearrangement uses TRBV5-6 and TRBJ1-5; D is perhaps TRBD1 (5 bases). The CDR3 has 12 amino acids. The germline gives CDR1 SGHDT, CDR2 YYEEEE. Trimming stripped 2 bases from V and 6 bases from J, with 6 bases between. The CDR3 DNA follows: TGTGCCAGCAGCTTCCAGGGTCAGCCCCAGCATTTT. Translation: CASSFQGQPQHF.

This clone was counted a single time. The V and J genes are TRBV18 and TRBJ2-2, with 9 bases aligning to TRBD1. Germline CDR1 and CDR2: KGHSH and LQKENI. CDR3 length: 20 residues. J lost 5 bases, V lost 3 bases, and 19 bases had no gene match. CDR3 protein: CASSPPSDRGWGPGTGELFF. As DNA, the CDR3 is TGTGCCAGCTCACCGCCTTCTGACAGGGGGTGGGGACCCGGAACCGGGGAGCTGTTTTTT.

The genes are TRBV23-1 and TRBJ1-1; no firm D call. TRBV23-1 is placed among ORFs of uncertain function. The CDR3 runs to 14 residues. Between the trimmed V and J ends, which lost 3 bases and 4 bases, there was a span of 12 bases. CDR3 bases: TGCGCCAGCAGTCATGCAGGAATGGGCACTGAAGCTTTCTTT. It yields the protein CASSHAGMGTEAFF.